Listed here is a single T cell receptor (beta chain). This record comes from a study of T cell changes during pregnancy in multiple sclerosis. The V end was cut by 2 bases, the J end by 5 bases, with 4 bases between. This CDR3 has 11 amino acids. The germline CDR1 and CDR2 sequences are SGHDT and YYEEEE. The repertoire was sequenced with immunoSEQ multiplex PCR; TCRdb's copy has only in-frame clones and lacks some. The sample contains 37,000 or so clones, about 90% of which appear only once. This clonotype was obtained from a female donor with multiple sclerosis, enrolled in a pregnancy study. Sequences were derived from CD4+ T cells from peripheral blood mononuclear cells, sampled before pregnancy. V and J are TRBV5-6 and TRBJ2-5; D is undetermined. The CDR3 nucleotides read TGTGCCAGCAGCTTCGGTGAGACCCAGTACTTC. Its protein is CASSFGETQYF. Supplemented by reference TRBV5-6 and TRBJ2-5, the full variable domain reads DAGVTQSPTHLIKTRGQQVTLRCSPKSGHDTVSWYQQALGQGPQFIFQYYEEEERQRGNFPDRFSGHQFPNYSSELNVNALLLGDSALYLCASSFGETQYFGPGTRLLVL.